The present T cell receptor (beta chain) was sequenced within a study of T cell repertoires in cytomegalovirus infection. Background on the study: Matching HLA type, along with CMV infection, was indicated by public TCR beta signatures.

Study-wide findings and caveats: CMV-specific HLA-C-restricted TCR beta clonotypes dominated the ex vivo response.

This clonotype was seen ten or more times. As yet, its antigen is unknown. The CDR3 has 14 amino acids. The V end was cut by 4 bases, the J end by 5 bases, with 15 bases between. CDR1 and CDR2 (germline): SEHNR, FQNEAQ (reference sequence). Via MiXCR, TCRdb re-called the reads, giving one row per CDR3 protein. The data show around 250,000 distinct CDR3 sequences, 17% seen once. The sequence was obtained from a human donor in good health (CMV status not recorded). Some clones in this sample may be carry-over from other donors' samples. The V and J genes are TRBV7-9 and TRBJ2-7, with D possibly being TRBD1 (5 bases). Specimen: CD8+ T cells from PBMCs. The CDR3 loop is CASSSYHQGNEQYF. The CDR3 region has the DNA TGTGCCAGCAGCTCATACCACCAGGGAAACGAGCAGTACTTC.